The 26 T cell receptor beta chains reported below all come from one sample, sequenced in a study of regulatory T cells in long-lasting Graves disease. Construction of the TCR beta libraries employed iRepertoire HTBI primers in conjunction with Arm-PCR of CDR3 regions. TCRdb re-called the multiplex PCR reads with MiXCR, one entry per CDR3 protein. The sample lists roughly 380,000 distinct CDR3 sequences, around 15% occurring once. The time point was: newly diagnosed GD, antithyroid drugs for less than 3 months. Isolated PBMC RNA provided the starting material for the TCR library. The sequencing here drew on peripheral blood mononuclear cells (PBMCs), taken at new diagnosis, from a patient treated with antithyroid drugs. These receptor sequences come from a female donor with Graves disease.

This clonotype was recorded at least ten times. V usage is TRBV6-2 or TRBV6-3 and J usage is TRBJ1-5, with D possibly being TRBD1 (6 bases). CDR1 and CDR2 from the germline V gene are MNHEY and SVGEGT. The CDR3 sequence is 13 residues long. Trimming removed 6 bases from V and 2 bases from J, with 8 bases in between. The CDR3 sequence is CASSRGGNQPQHF. DNA for the CDR3: TGTGCCAGCAGCAGGGGTGGCAATCAGCCCCAGCATTTT.

This clonotype was found a few times. The chain is built from TRBV12-3 or TRBV12-4 and TRBJ1-4; 8 bases fit TRBD1. The CDR3 extends over 14 amino acids. The J segment lost 6 bases and the V segment lost 7 bases, leaving 7 bases of the junction unmatched. The CDR3 is CASTAGGIDEKLFF. The CDR3 coding sequence is TGTGCCAGCACTGCAGGGGGCATAGATGAAAAACTGTTTTTT.

This clonotype was counted a few times. The chain is built from TRBV6-1 and TRBJ2-3; no reliable D call. CDR3 length equals 15 residues. Trimming removed 2 bases at V and 1 base at J, with 10 bases between. The germline CDR1 and CDR2 sequences are MNHNS and SASEGT. CDR3 region: CASSELGFGTDTQYF. Written as DNA, the CDR3 is TGTGCCAGCAGTGAATTGGGATTTGGCACAGATACGCAGTATTTT.

This clonotype was seen only a few times. This likely came from a read error, as a far larger clone is one base away. This chain joins TRBV6-2 or TRBV6-3 and TRBJ1-5; 11 bases match TRBD1. The CDR3 contains 17 residues. Trimming cost V 6 bases and J 2 bases; bases outside gene matches: 9. Germline V gives CDR1 MNHEY, CDR2 SVGEGT. This chain's CDR3 is CASRGQGVPYRNQPQHF. The CDR3 DNA sequence: TGTGCCAGCAGGGGACAGGGGGTTCCCTATCGCAATCAGCCCCAGCATTTT.

The gene calls are TRBV9 and TRBJ1-4; 10 nucleotides agree with TRBD1. The CDR3 is 15 amino acids. Trimming removed 3 bases from V and 11 bases from J; junction bases left unmatched: 10. From germline, CDR1 is SGDLS and CDR2 YYNGEE. In nucleotides, the CDR3 is TGTGCCAGCAGCGCCCTGGGACAGGGGCCATCGAAACTGTTTTTT. Translating it yields CASSALGQGPSKLFF.

This clonotype has more than one count but fewer than ten. CDR3 sequence (DNA): TGTGCCACCAGTGATTACGACCTCCGCCCGCTGCATAATTCACCCCTCCACTTT. This translates into CATSDYDLRPLHNSPLHF. The chain joins TRBV24-1 to TRBJ1-6; D not resolved. Trimming shortened V by 2 bases and J by 5 bases, and 18 bases separated the two germline ends. The CDR3 covers 18 residues. From germline, CDR1 is KGHDR and CDR2 SFDVKD.

In its sample, this clonotype was seen many times. The chain has TRBV20-1 and TRBJ1-3, with D tentatively TRBD1 (6 bases). With 7 bases removed from V and 3 bases from J, the gap between germline ends came to 13 bases. Looked up from germline, CDR1 is DFQATT and CDR2 is SNEGSKA (reference sequence). The CDR3 loop spans 13 amino acids. The CDR3 coding sequence is TGCAGTGTTAAGGGGGTCTTTGGAAACACCATATATTTT. This codes for CSVKGVFGNTIYF.

This clonotype came up many times. V gene TRBV15 combines with J gene TRBJ2-7; 9 bases are shared with TRBD1. This CDR3 comprises 15 residues. Trimming cost V 1 base and J 3 bases; bases outside gene matches: 4. Germline values: CDR1 LNHNV, CDR2 YYDKDF (reference sequence). The CDR3: CATSRGTGGIYEQYF. The DNA for the CDR3 is TGTGCCACCAGCAGAGGAACAGGGGGCATCTACGAGCAGTACTTC.

This clonotype was counted a few times. This rearrangement joins TRBV18 to TRBJ2-7; 10 bases are shared with TRBD2. Unmatched junction bases numbered 3, after V lost 2 bases and J lost 2 bases. Germline CDR1 is KGHSH and CDR2 is LQKENI. The CDR3 runs 15 residues. The DNA of the CDR3 is TGTGCCAGCTCACCAACTAGCGGGGTGGCCTACGAGCAGTACTTC. Encoded protein: CASSPTSGVAYEQYF. Full variable domain (outside the CDR3, taken from reference TRBV18 and TRBJ2-7): NAGVMQNPRHLVRRRGQEARLRCSPMKGHSHVYWYRQLPEEGLKFMVYLQKENIIDESGMPKERFSAEFPKEGPSILRIQQVVRGDSAAYFCASSPTSGVAYEQYFGPGTRLTVT.

In regard to this clonotype: A much larger clonotype is one base distant, so this may be a read error. The chain couples TRBV7-2 to TRBJ2-3; perhaps TRBD2 as D (5 bases). The CDR3 totals 13 residues. CDR1 is SGHTA and CDR2 is FQGNSA in the germline V gene. Trimming shortened V by 7 bases and J by 4 bases, and 12 bases separated the two germline ends. The CDR3 is CASTTGCADTQYF. The DNA for the CDR3 is TGTGCCAGCACCACGGGGTGTGCAGATACGCAGTATTTT.

The gene calls are TRBV9 and TRBJ1-2, with D possibly being TRBD1 (5 bases). The germline V gene has CDR1 SGDLS and CDR2 YYNGEE. Trimming took 3 bases from V and 8 from J, leaving 20 bases between them. The CDR3 runs 15 residues. The CDR3 protein is CASSAPEQARWGYTF. CDR3 DNA: TGTGCCAGCAGCGCCCCCGAACAGGCACGGTGGGGCTACACCTTC.

This chain's CDR3 is CASSLVTSGSTDTQYF. The CDR3 nucleotides are TGTGCCAGCAGCTTAGTGACTAGCGGGAGCACAGATACGCAGTATTTT. The chain carries TRBV7-9 and TRBJ2-3, with TRBD2 matching over 10 bases. CDR3 length equals 16 residues. From germline, CDR1 is SEHNR and CDR2 FQNEAQ (reference sequence). Losses at the gene ends were 1 base for V and 0 bases for J; bases not matched to a gene: 1.

This clonotype was recorded many times. This sequence joins TRBV18 and TRBJ2-1; D gene uncertain. V was trimmed by 5 bases and J by 8 bases, leaving 13 bases between them. Germline V lookup: CDR1 KGHSH, CDR2 LQKENI. The CDR3 covers 13 residues. CDR3 loop: CASSSPREDEQFF. The CDR3 bases are TGTGCCAGCTCATCCCCCCGAGAGGATGAGCAGTTCTTC.

This clonotype was seen at least ten times. The chain links TRBV4-1 to TRBJ1-5; D is ambiguous. The CDR3 contains 14 residues. V was clipped by 2 bases and J by 5 bases, with 10 bases between them. Germline CDR1 is MGHRA and CDR2 is YSYEKL. In DNA, the CDR3 is TGCGCCAGCAGCCAATTGGGGTCATATCAGCCCCAGCATTTT. This codes for CASSQLGSYQPQHF.

This clonotype was picked up a small number of times. The chain is built from TRBV30 and TRBJ2-1; no clear D gene. Trimming pared 0 bases from V and 4 bases from J, leaving 16 bases between. The CDR3 sequence is 16 residues long. Germline CDR1 and CDR2: GTSNPN and SVGIG (reference sequence). CDR3 coding DNA: TGTGCCTGGAGTGTCGGTTTCGGCGGCACATACAATGAGCAGTTCTTC. It encodes CAWSVGFGGTYNEQFF.

The table lists this clonotype with many counts. This chain links TRBV6-6 with TRBJ2-1, with D unclear. The CDR3 loop spans 14 amino acids. V lost 0 bases, J lost 7 bases, and 10 bases lay in between. Germline V gene data show CDR1 as MNHNY and CDR2 as SVGAGI (reference sequence). The CDR3 loop is CASSYSQSTNEQFF. As DNA, the CDR3 is TGTGCCAGCAGTTACTCGCAGTCCACAAATGAGCAGTTCTTC.

The table lists this clonotype with a count of one. Just one base apart from a much larger clone, this may be a read error. The chain combines TRBV4-1 with TRBJ2-5; a weak D match, TRBD2 (7 bases). This CDR3 has 16 residues. Per the germline V gene, CDR1 is MGHRA and CDR2 is YSYEKL. Trimming removed 1 base from V and 5 bases from J, with 17 bases in between. CDR3 sequence reads: CASSQGVGGLKETQYF. The CDR3 DNA sequence: TGCGCCAGCAGCCAAGGAGTGGGGGGGCTAAAGGAGACCCAGTACTTC.

This clonotype was seen at least ten times. V is TRBV28 and J is TRBJ2-1, with D possibly matching TRBD2 (5 bases). Germline loops: CDR1 MDHEN, CDR2 SYDVKM. V gave up 4 bases and J gave up 12 bases, with 19 bases separating them. This CDR3 is 14 amino acids long. CDR3 sequence: CASSSGYSLLGQFF. The DNA for the CDR3 is TGTGCCAGCAGTTCGGGGTACTCTTTACTAGGGCAGTTCTTC.

This clonotype showed up many times. The CDR3 reads CASSFAGTYGYTF. The CDR3 DNA is TGTGCCAGCAGTTTCGCCGGGACTTATGGCTACACCTTC. The genes are TRBV28 and TRBJ1-2; TRBD1 is a possible D gene (5 bases). Germline CDR1 MDHEN, CDR2 SYDVKM. The length of the CDR3 is 13 residues. The V end lost 3 bases, the J end lost 5 bases, and 10 bases lay between the germline ends.

This clonotype was observed a few times. The chain is built from TRBV19 and TRBJ1-3; TRBD1 aligns across 11 bases. V shed 3 bases and J 2 bases; nucleotides not matched to a gene: 6. CDR1 is LNHDA and CDR2 is SQIVND in the germline V gene (reference sequence). The CDR3 has 17 residues. The CDR3 loop is CASSMDRGPETGNTIYF. The CDR3 coding sequence is TGTGCCAGTAGTATGGACAGGGGGCCAGAAACTGGAAACACCATATATTTT.

V and J are TRBV6-2 or TRBV6-3 and TRBJ1-6; 10 bases line up with TRBD1. This CDR3 has 16 amino acids. The germline gives CDR1 MNHEY, CDR2 SVGEGT. Trimming cost V 3 bases and J 11 bases; bases outside gene matches: 10. The DNA of the CDR3 is TGTGCCAGCAGTTATCGCGGGACAGGGGTAAATCCACCCCTCCACTTT. Its protein is CASSYRGTGVNPPLHF.

This rearrangement joins TRBV20-1 to TRBJ2-7, with 8 nucleotides matching TRBD1. Germline CDR1 is DFQATT and CDR2 is SNEGSKA (reference sequence). The CDR3 sequence is 12 residues long. This CDR3 reads CSSSDRDYEQYF. The CDR3, as DNA: TGCAGCTCTTCGGACAGGGACTACGAGCAGTACTTC.

This clonotype came up many times. CDR3 bases: TGTGCCACAACCTCCGGAGGGACTGAAGCTTTCTTT. It encodes CATTSGGTEAFF. V and J are TRBV15 and TRBJ1-1; unclear D gene. CDR1 is LNHNV and CDR2 is YYDKDF in the germline V gene (reference sequence). This CDR3 is built from 12 residues. Trimming took off 9 bases at V and 5 bases at J, with 13 bases between the two ends.

This sequence joins TRBV24-1 and TRBJ2-7; TRBD2 aligns across 11 bases. V was clipped by 5 bases and J by 7 bases; unmatched bases: 15. CDR1 is KGHDR and CDR2 is SFDVKD in the germline V gene. CDR3 size: 17 residues. CDR3 sequence: CATSGTGLADSYNEQYF. In DNA form, the CDR3 reads TGTGCCACCAGTGGGACGGGACTAGCGGATTCCTACAATGAGCAGTACTTC.

The chain couples TRBV7-9 to TRBJ1-1; D uncertain. The germline V gene encodes CDR1 SEHNR and CDR2 FQNEAQ (reference sequence). This CDR3 contains 15 residues. V lost 2 bases, J lost 3 bases, and 13 bases lay in between. In DNA form, the CDR3 reads TGTGCCAGCAGCTTAATTACGGGTTTTCACACTGAAGCTTTCTTT. The encoded protein is CASSLITGFHTEAFF.

At least ten counts were recorded for this clonotype. This chain connects TRBV20-1 to TRBJ2-5; tentative D call: TRBD1 (5 bases). From germline, CDR1 is DFQATT and CDR2 SNEGSKA (reference sequence). This CDR3 region has 13 residues. V gave up 6 bases and J gave up 2 bases, with 13 bases separating them. The CDR3 nucleotides read TGCAGTGCCCCTAGGGGCCCGCAAGAGACCCAGTACTTC. Amino acid sequence: CSAPRGPQETQYF.